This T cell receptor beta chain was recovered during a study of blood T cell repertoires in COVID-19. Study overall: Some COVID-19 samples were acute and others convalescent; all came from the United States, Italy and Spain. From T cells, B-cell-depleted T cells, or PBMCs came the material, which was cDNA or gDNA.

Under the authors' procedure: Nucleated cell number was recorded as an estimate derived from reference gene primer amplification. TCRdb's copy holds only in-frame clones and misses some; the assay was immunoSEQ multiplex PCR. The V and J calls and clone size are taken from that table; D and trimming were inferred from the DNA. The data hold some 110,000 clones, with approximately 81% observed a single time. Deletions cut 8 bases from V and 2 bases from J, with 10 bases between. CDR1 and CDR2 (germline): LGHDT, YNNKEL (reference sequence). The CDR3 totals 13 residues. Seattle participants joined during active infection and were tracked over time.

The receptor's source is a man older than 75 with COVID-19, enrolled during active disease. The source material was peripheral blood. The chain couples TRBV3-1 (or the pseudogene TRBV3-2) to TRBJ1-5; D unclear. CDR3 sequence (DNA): TGTGCCAGCGGCTCCCCCGGCAATCAGCCCCAGCATTTT. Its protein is CASGSPGNQPQHF.